A selection of T cell receptor beta chains follows, all from one sample in a study of T cell repertoires in cytomegalovirus infection. One entry per CDR3 protein, called by TCRdb with MiXCR from the reads. The profile covers about 51,000 distinct CDR3 sequences, with more than 15% appearing a single time and more than 25% taken by the ten largest. Which antigens these TCRs recognize remains unknown. The sequences come from CD8+ T cells from cultured PBMCs, collected from culture after CMV antigen stimulation. The receptor source for this set is a human donor in good health (CMV status not recorded). Some clones in this sample may be carry-over from other donors' samples. Each CDR3 is given with its conserved first and last residue. The D gene is left open where the match is weak. Size is stated for part of the rows, as once, few or many counts, or as a class when the clone is expanded.

clone size	V gene	J gene	D gene	CDR3 protein	CDR3 DNA
-	TRBV7-6	TRBJ2-1	TRBD2	CASSLELAGPANEQFF	TGTGCCAGCAGCTTAGAGTTAGCGGGACCAGCCAATGAGCAGTTCTTC
few	TRBV6-6	TRBJ1-5	-	CASRYVWNQPQHF	TGTGCCAGCAGATACGTGTGGAATCAGCCCCAGCATTTT
-	TRBV7-6	TRBJ2-1	TRBD2	CASSILAGNGNEQFF	TGTGCCAGCAGTATACTAGCGGGAAATGGCAATGAGCAGTTCTTC
-	TRBV7-2	TRBJ2-1	TRBD2	CASSLPSGGRPNEQFF	TGTGCCAGCAGCTTACCTAGCGGGGGGCGCCCAAATGAGCAGTTCTTC
few	TRBV7-8	TRBJ1-3	-	CASSSPQVPF	TGTGCCAGCAGCTCCCCACAAGTCCCTTTT
few	TRBV12-3/TRBV12-4	TRBJ1-2	-	CASGLGAGYTF	TGTGCCAGCGGCCTAGGGGCTGGCTACACCTTC
few	TRBV4-1	TRBJ2-2	-	CASSHGTGELFF	TGCGCCAGCAGCCACGGGACCGGGGAGCTGTTTTTT
-	TRBV7-3	TRBJ2-7	-	CASSPGTEQYF	TGTGCCAGCAGCCCCGGGACCGAGCAGTACTTC
-	TRBV10-3	TRBJ1-5	-	CAISEVGNQPQHF	TGTGCCATCAGTGAGGTGGGCAATCAGCCCCAGCATTTT
medium-sized	TRBV7-3	TRBJ1-1	-	CASSSYPRGNTEAFF	TGTGCCAGCAGCTCATACCCCAGGGGGAACACTGAAGCTTTCTTT
few	TRBV7-2	TRBJ2-7	-	CASSTIDRYEQYF	TGTGCCAGCAGCACCATAGATAGGTACGAGCAGTACTTC
-	TRBV7-2	TRBJ2-4	TRBD2	CASSLVERETKNIQYF	TGTGCCAGCAGCTTAGTTGAGCGGGAGACCAAAAACATTCAGTACTTC
-	TRBV7-2	TRBJ2-1	TRBD2	CASSLVTSGNNEQFF	TGTGCCAGCAGCTTAGTGACTAGCGGGAACAATGAGCAGTTCTTC
-	TRBV12-3/TRBV12-4	TRBJ1-2	-	CASSPGSNYGYTF	TGTGCCAGCAGCCCCGGATCTAACTATGGCTACACCTTC
few	TRBV4-1	TRBJ2-3	-	CASSQDGTSQYF	TGCGCCAGCAGCCAAGACGGGACATCGCAGTATTTT
many	TRBV12-3/TRBV12-4	TRBJ1-2	-	CASSLDGYTF	TGTGCCAGCAGTTTAGATGGCTACACCTTC
few	TRBV4-3	TRBJ2-5	-	CASSRESQETQYF	TGCGCCAGCAGCCGAGAGAGCCAAGAGACCCAGTACTTC
-	TRBV20-1	TRBJ2-3	-	CSARASNRRGDTQYF	TGCAGTGCTAGAGCATCTAACCGCCGCGGGGATACGCAGTATTTT
-	TRBV7-2	TRBJ1-1	-	CASSLRQGPATWTEAFF	TGTGCCAGCAGCTTAAGGCAGGGCCCCGCCACTTGGACTGAAGCTTTCTTT
-	TRBV5-6	TRBJ1-1	-	CASSLRRANTEAFF	TGTGCCAGCAGCTTGAGGAGGGCGAACACTGAAGCTTTCTTT
few	TRBV6-2/TRBV6-3	TRBJ2-7	-	CASSPRWGELSYEQYF	TGTGCCAGCAGTCCTCGTTGGGGGGAATTGTCCTACGAGCAGTACTTC
few	TRBV29-1	TRBJ1-5	-	CSVPRGHSQHF	TGCAGCGTTCCCCGCGGACACTCCCAGCATTTT
-	TRBV7-9	TRBJ2-7	-	CASSPRLYEQYF	TGTGCCAGCAGCCCACGCCTGTACGAGCAGTACTTC
-	TRBV6-5	TRBJ1-1	-	CASRAGTEAFF	TGTGCCAGCAGAGCGGGTACTGAAGCTTTCTTT
-	TRBV7-8	TRBJ2-7	TRBD1	CASSLGGQGSYEQYF	TGTGCCAGCAGCTTGGGCGGACAGGGGTCCTACGAGCAGTACTTC
few	TRBV12-5	TRBJ2-1	-	CASGLVPTGQTEANEQFF	TGTGCTAGTGGTTTGGTTCCAACCGGGCAAACCGAGGCCAATGAGCAGTTCTTC
-	TRBV20-1	TRBJ1-2	-	CSAFDPRPNYGYTF	TGCAGTGCTTTCGACCCTAGACCTAACTATGGCTACACCTTC
-	TRBV7-8	TRBJ1-1	-	CASSFVGEGMNTEAFF	TGTGCCAGCAGCTTCGTGGGGGAGGGAATGAACACTGAAGCTTTCTTT
-	TRBV7-9	TRBJ2-2	TRBD2	CASSQTNSGSGTGELFF	TGTGCCAGCAGCCAAACCAATAGCGGGAGTGGCACCGGGGAGCTGTTTTTT
many	TRBV4-2	TRBJ2-7	TRBD1	CASSQGRLRQGDSEQYF	TGTGCCAGCAGCCAAGGAAGGCTCCGACAGGGGGACAGCGAGCAGTACTTC
-	TRBV7-9	TRBJ1-2	-	CASSSPPGPGEVLDGYTF	TGTGCCAGCAGCTCCCCCCCCGGCCCGGGTGAGGTTCTCGATGGCTACACCTTC
few	TRBV7-2	TRBJ1-5	-	CASRLDSSNQPQHF	TGTGCCAGCAGATTGGACTCTAGCAATCAGCCCCAGCATTTT
-	TRBV11-2	TRBJ2-7	-	CASTTDYYEQYF	TGTGCCAGCACAACAGATTATTACGAGCAGTACTTC
-	TRBV11-2	TRBJ2-2	TRBD1	CASSNQGANTGELFF	TGTGCCAGCAGCAACCAGGGGGCAAACACCGGGGAGCTGTTTTTT
few	TRBV7-8	TRBJ2-7	-	CASSPTVYEQYF	TGTGCCAGCAGCCCGACAGTCTACGAGCAGTACTTC
few	TRBV7-2	TRBJ2-1	-	CASSWAGEGSYNEQFF	TGTGCCAGCAGCTGGGCCGGAGAGGGCTCCTACAATGAGCAGTTCTTC
few	TRBV7-6	TRBJ2-2	-	CASSLPPNTGELFF	TGTGCCAGCAGCTTACCTCCGAACACCGGGGAGCTGTTTTTT
few	TRBV6-2/TRBV6-3	TRBJ2-3	TRBD2	CASSSPALAGGPGSAQYF	TGTGCCAGCAGTTCCCCCGCCCTAGCGGGAGGGCCCGGGTCAGCGCAGTATTTT
few	TRBV7-6	TRBJ2-1	TRBD2	CASSLGSGRINEQFF	TGTGCCAGCAGCTTAGGTAGCGGGAGAATCAATGAGCAGTTCTTC
few	TRBV7-2	TRBJ2-4	TRBD1	CASSPGWDRGVTKNIQYF	TGTGCCAGCAGCCCCGGCTGGGACAGAGGGGTCACCAAAAACATTCAGTACTTC
-	TRBV7-2	TRBJ2-2	TRBD1	CASSAGTGHTGELFF	TGTGCCAGCAGCGCCGGGACAGGGCACACCGGGGAGCTGTTTTTT
few	TRBV7-8	TRBJ2-1	TRBD2	CASSTPLAGGIHNEQFF	TGTGCCAGCAGCACCCCCCTTGCGGGAGGGATCCACAATGAGCAGTTCTTC
-	TRBV12-5	TRBJ2-3	TRBD2	CASGAPAGGPEDTQYF	TGTGCTAGTGGTGCCCCAGCGGGGGGGCCGGAGGATACGCAGTATTTT
-	TRBV20-1	TRBJ1-2	-	CSDEHSYGYTF	TGCAGTGACGAACACAGCTATGGCTACACCTTC
few	TRBV6-5	TRBJ2-7	TRBD1	CASSRLQGSGTYEQYF	TGTGCCAGCAGTAGACTACAGGGGTCGGGTACCTACGAGCAGTACTTC
-	TRBV6-2/TRBV6-3	TRBJ2-7	-	CASGWGASSHYEQYF	TGTGCCAGTGGATGGGGGGCATCATCCCATTACGAGCAGTACTTC
few	TRBV7-2	TRBJ2-7	TRBD1	CASSLEGGAYEQYF	TGTGCCAGCAGCTTAGAAGGGGGCGCGTACGAGCAGTACTTC
-	TRBV11-2	TRBJ2-3	TRBD2	CASSWQLGGPSGAPTGDTQYF	TGTGCCAGCAGCTGGCAACTCGGGGGGCCTAGCGGGGCGCCCACGGGAGATACGCAGTATTTT